These 32 T cell receptor beta chains came from one sample sequenced in a study of blood T cell repertoires in COVID-19. Libraries were prepared by immunoSEQ multiplex PCR; TCRdb keeps only in-frame clonotypes and omits some of them. There are more than 350,000 clones in the sample; around 89% occur only once, and 1% lies in the top ten. The sample was PBMCs or T cells enriched from blood (not recorded which). These receptors all stem from a man aged 18-30 years who had recovered from COVID-19.

CDR3 amino acids: CASSLSRTVNEKLFF. CDR3 nucleotide sequence: TGTGCCAGCAGTTTATCCCGGACAGTTAATGAAAAACTGTTTTTT. This sequence joins TRBV28 and TRBJ1-4; TRBD1 might be the D (6 bases). The CDR3 has 15 amino acids. Per the germline V gene, CDR1 is MDHEN and CDR2 is SYDVKM. Trimming shortened V by 1 base and J by 4 bases, and 10 bases separated the two germline ends.

The CDR3 region has the DNA TGCGCCAGCGTCTACCGACAGGGGTATAATTCACCCCTCCACTTT. Amino acid sequence: CASVYRQGYNSPLHF. The V call is TRBV10-2, the J call TRBJ1-6; the match to TRBD1 covers 8 bases. CDR1 WSHSY and CDR2 SAAADI come from the germline V gene. This CDR3 contains 15 residues. After removal of 8 bases from V and 4 bases from J, the junction contained 7 bases not matched to a gene.

The chain carries TRBV16 and TRBJ2-1; 11 nucleotides match TRBD2. Germline CDR1 KGHSY, CDR2 FQNENV. The CDR3 runs to 16 residues. The ends lost 4 bases at V and 4 bases at J; junction bases unmatched: 6. CDR3 protein: CASSPSGTSGYNEQFF. The CDR3 DNA follows: TGTGCCAGCAGCCCCTCCGGGACTAGCGGATACAATGAGCAGTTCTTC.

The J gene is TRBJ2-1, the V gene TRBV7-9; 9 bases match TRBD2. The CDR3 is made up of 15 amino acids. Germline trimming cut 1 base from V and 6 bases from J; bases unmatched to any gene: 4. CDR1 and CDR2 (germline): SEHNR, FQNEAQ (reference sequence). The CDR3 reads CASSLEGLASNEQFF. For the CDR3, the DNA is TGTGCCAGCAGCTTAGAAGGACTAGCGTCCAATGAGCAGTTCTTC.

The chain uses TRBV27 and TRBJ2-7, with 10 bases aligning to TRBD1. The CDR3 extends over 14 amino acids. CDR1 MNHEY and CDR2 SMNVEV come from the germline V gene (reference sequence). V gave up 8 bases and J gave up 1 base; unmatched junction bases: 5. CDR3 in amino acids: CASRTGGGSYEQYF. CDR3 in DNA: TGTGCCAGCCGGACAGGGGGTGGTTCCTACGAGCAGTACTTC.

This clone showed up just a few times. This chain joins TRBV6-4 and TRBJ2-1; TRBD2 is a possible D gene (5 bases). V lost 10 bases and J 1 base, leaving 14 bases between the germline ends. The germline gives CDR1 MRHNA, CDR2 SNTAGT. The CDR3 loop spans 14 amino acids. DNA for the CDR3: TGTGCCACCTCAGCGTCGGGATCCTACAATGAGCAGTTCTTC. Amino acids: CATSASGSYNEQFF.

The gene calls are TRBV5-8 and TRBJ1-2, with D tentatively TRBD1 (6 bases). The CDR3 totals 17 residues. Germline V gives CDR1 SGHTS, CDR2 YDEGEE. V was pared by 4 bases and J by 4 bases, with 23 bases between. CDR3 loop: CASSEGVEDPPAYGYTF. The CDR3, as DNA: TGTGCCAGCAGCGAGGGGGTGGAGGACCCTCCCGCCTATGGCTACACCTTC.

CDR3 coding DNA: TGTGCCAGCAGCCCACACACACAGGGCTTCAATCAGCCCCAGCATTTT. Translating gives CASSPHTQGFNQPQHF. The V gene is TRBV16, the J gene TRBJ1-5, with D maybe TRBD1 (6 bases). Germline CDR1 KGHSY, CDR2 FQNENV. Deletions cut 4 bases from V and 3 bases from J, with 16 bases between. CDR3 length equals 16 residues.

The chain joins TRBV4-1 to TRBJ2-2; 13 bases are shared with TRBD2. V shed 4 bases and J 4 bases; nucleotides not matched to a gene: 3. CDR3 length: 16 residues. Germline CDR1 MGHRA, CDR2 YSYEKL. The CDR3 coding sequence is TGCGCCAGCAGCCGCGGGACTAGCGGGATCACCGGGGAGCTGTTTTTT. It yields the protein CASSRGTSGITGELFF.

V usage is TRBV10-3 and J usage is TRBJ2-3; 7 bases agree with TRBD1. The CDR3 is 12 residues long. J lost 7 bases, V lost 6 bases, and 4 bases had no gene match. Per germline, CDR1 ENHRY and CDR2 SYGVKD. The CDR3 bases are TGTGCCATCAGACGACAGGGTCATACGCAGTATTTT. Translated, it gives CAIRRQGHTQYF.

The CDR3 loop is CASSPPPGQGFRNEKLFF. The CDR3 DNA sequence: TGTGCCAGCTCACCACCGCCGGGACAGGGGTTTCGTAATGAAAAACTGTTTTTT. V usage is TRBV18 and J usage is TRBJ1-4; the match to TRBD1 covers 10 bases. The CDR3 covers 18 residues. In germline, CDR1 is KGHSH, CDR2 LQKENI. The V gene end was trimmed by 0 bases and the J gene end by 4 bases; junction bases not matched to a gene: 8.

The chain recombines TRBV5-8 with TRBJ2-1; a possible D gene is TRBD2 (6 bases). The length of the CDR3 is 16 residues. V was shortened by 2 bases and J by 0 bases, with 12 bases between the two germline ends. Germline CDR1 is SGHTS and CDR2 is YDEGEE. CDR3 nucleotides: TGTGCCAGCAGCTTAGAAGCGGGTGGCTCCTACAATGAGCAGTTCTTC. Amino acids: CASSLEAGGSYNEQFF. Supplemented by reference TRBV5-8 and TRBJ2-1, the full variable domain reads EAGVTQSPTHLIKTRGQQATLRCSPISGHTSVYWYQQALGLGLQFLLWYDEGEERNRGNFPPRFSGRQFPNYSSELNVNALELEDSALYLCASSLEAGGSYNEQFFGPGTRLTVL.

The chain has TRBV28 and TRBJ2-7; the match to TRBD2 covers 11 bases. V shed 11 bases and J 0 bases; nucleotides not matched to a gene: 6. In germline, CDR1 is MDHEN, CDR2 SYDVKM. The CDR3 length is 14 residues. CDR3 sequence reads: CAAQTSGTSYEQYF. The CDR3 region has the DNA TGTGCCGCGCAGACTAGCGGGACCTCCTACGAGCAGTACTTC.

This rearrangement joins TRBV2 to TRBJ1-6, with TRBD1 as a possible D gene (6 bases). This CDR3 has 16 amino acids. V was cut by 6 bases and J by 7 bases, with 19 bases left in between. Germline V gene lookup returns CDR1 SNHLY and CDR2 FYNNEI. CDR3 in amino acids: CASSPRQALGNSPLHF. The CDR3 DNA reads as TGTGCCAGCAGCCCGCGACAGGCTCTGGGGAATTCACCCCTCCACTTT.

Here the CDR3 reads CASSPRTGNTEAFF. The CDR3 coding sequence is TGTGCCAGCAGCCCTCGGACAGGGAACACTGAAGCTTTCTTT. V usage is TRBV7-9 and J usage is TRBJ1-1, with 7 bases fitting TRBD1. This CDR3 region has 14 residues. CDR1 and CDR2 (germline): SEHNR, FQNEAQ (reference sequence). J gave up 1 base and V 5 bases, and 4 bases lay outside the gene matches.

The chain recombines TRBV28 with TRBJ2-5; 7 bases agree with TRBD1. Germline CDR1 and CDR2: MDHEN and SYDVKM. With 7 bases clipped from V and 2 bases from J, the junction kept 10 bases outside the gene matches. The CDR3 extends over 15 amino acids. The CDR3 DNA is TGTGCCAGCACCCCCGGCCCGGGACAGCAAGAGACCCAGTACTTC. This gives the protein CASTPGPGQQETQYF.

The CDR3 DNA sequence: TGTGCCAGCAGCAGACGGACTAGCGGCCGCACAGATACGCAGTATTTT. This codes for CASSRRTSGRTDTQYF. This chain joins TRBV7-3 and TRBJ2-3, with 10 nucleotides matching TRBD2. The V and J ends lost 5 bases and 1 base, in that order; junction bases with no gene match: 6. CDR3 length: 16 residues. Germline lookup yields CDR1 SGHTA and CDR2 FQGTGA.

The chain couples TRBV7-9 to TRBJ2-6; D possibly corresponds to TRBD1 (6 bases). The CDR3 sequence is 14 residues long. Trimming took 6 bases from V and 1 from J, leaving 7 bases between them. CDR1 SEHNR and CDR2 FQNEAQ come from the germline V gene (reference sequence). CDR3 loop: CASSQGSGANVLTF. The CDR3 DNA sequence: TGTGCCAGCAGTCAGGGGTCTGGGGCCAACGTCCTGACTTTC.

The V call is TRBV10-2, the J call TRBJ1-5; 7 bases map to TRBD1. This CDR3 has 13 amino acids. Germline V gene sequence: CDR1 WSHSY, CDR2 SAAADI. V dropped 5 bases and J dropped 6; count of bases not matched to a gene: 4. The CDR3: CASSLTGPQPQHF. CDR3 bases: TGCGCCAGCAGTTTGACAGGGCCTCAGCCCCAGCATTTT.

This clone has more than one count but fewer than ten. V is TRBV5-6 and J is TRBJ2-7; the match to TRBD1 covers 9 bases. V shed 3 bases, J shed 2 bases, and the junction held 3 bases outside the gene matches. The CDR3 is 14 amino acids. Germline CDR1 reads SGHDT; CDR2 reads YYEEEE. CDR3 DNA sequence: TGTGCCAGCAGCTACGGGACAGGGCCCTACGAGCAGTACTTC. The encoded protein is CASSYGTGPYEQYF.

A single count supports this clone. The V and J genes are TRBV19 and TRBJ2-5; TRBD2 matches 8 bases. The CDR3 length is 16 residues. Losses at the gene ends were 4 bases for V and 5 bases for J; bases not matched to a gene: 12. Germline V gene lookup returns CDR1 LNHDA and CDR2 SQIVND (reference sequence). CDR3 in DNA: TGTGCCAGTAGTAAATGGTTGGCGGGGGGTAGGGAGACCCAGTACTTC. Amino acids: CASSKWLAGGRETQYF.

The chain combines TRBV27 with TRBJ2-7; 12 bases agree with TRBD1. The germline CDR1 and CDR2 sequences are MNHEY and SMNVEV (reference sequence). This CDR3 contains 15 residues. V shed 4 bases, J shed 4 bases, and the junction held 5 bases outside the gene matches. The CDR3 sequence is CASSWGTGGSYEQYF. DNA of the CDR3: TGTGCCAGCAGTTGGGGGACAGGGGGCTCGTACGAGCAGTACTTC.

J is TRBJ2-7 and V is TRBV5-4, with 14 positions matching TRBD2. The CDR3 spans 15 residues. The germline V gene encodes CDR1 SGHNT and CDR2 YYREEE (reference sequence). V shed 4 bases and J 5 bases; nucleotides not matched to a gene: 5. The CDR3 region is CASSNPGLAGDEQYF. CDR3 nucleotide sequence: TGTGCCAGCAGCAATCCGGGACTAGCGGGAGACGAGCAGTACTTC. The whole variable domain, filled in from reference TRBV5-4 and TRBJ2-7, reads ETGVTQSPTHLIKTRGQQVTLRCSSQSGHNTVSWYQQALGQGPQFIFQYYREEENGRGNFPPRFSGLQFPNYSSELNVNALELDDSALYLCASSNPGLAGDEQYFGPGTRLTVT.

This chain uses TRBV5-6 with TRBJ2-7; 7 bases fit TRBD1. The CDR3 totals 14 residues. CDR1 and CDR2 (germline): SGHDT, YYEEEE. The V segment lost 0 bases and the J segment 7 bases; nucleotides outside the gene matches: 7. CDR3 amino acids: CASSLVTGPGEQYF. CDR3 DNA: TGTGCCAGCAGCTTGGTGACAGGGCCTGGGGAGCAGTACTTC.

V is TRBV28 and J is TRBJ1-1; D perhaps matches TRBD1 (6 bases). Trimming cost V 5 bases and J 2 bases, with 12 bases left between them. The V gene's germline CDR1 is MDHEN and CDR2 SYDVKM. The CDR3 has 14 residues. CDR3 loop: CASSIGGSNTEAFF. The CDR3 DNA sequence: TGTGCCAGCAGTATAGGGGGATCAAACACTGAAGCTTTCTTT.

The rearrangement links TRBV10-3 to TRBJ2-5, with TRBD1 matching 8 bases. Trimming removed 6 bases from V and 4 bases from J; junction bases left unmatched: 10. The CDR3 spans 15 residues. Germline-derived CDR1 and CDR2 are ENHRY and SYGVKD. CDR3 sequence: CAISQGAGDVETQYF. The CDR3 DNA follows: TGTGCCATCAGCCAGGGGGCTGGAGATGTAGAGACCCAGTACTTC.

The rearrangement uses TRBV11-2 and TRBJ2-3, with 10 positions matching TRBD2. Trimming removed 5 bases from V and 4 bases from J; junction bases left unmatched: 18. This CDR3 has 19 residues. Per the germline V gene, CDR1 is SGHAT and CDR2 is FQNNGV. The CDR3 nucleotides are TGTGCCAGCAGCCAGATGCCCGGACCTCTAGCGGGAGCTCCAGATACGCAGTATTTT. Its protein is CASSQMPGPLAGAPDTQYF. Full variable domain (outside the CDR3, taken from reference TRBV11-2 and TRBJ2-3): EAGVAQSPRYKIIEKRQSVAFWCNPISGHATLYWYQQILGQGPKLLIQFQNNGVVDDSQLPKDRFSAERLKGVDSTLKIQPAKLEDSAVYLCASSQMPGPLAGAPDTQYFGPGTRLTVL.

The DNA for the CDR3 is TGTGCCAGCAGTTTCTGGCAAGGGGCAGATACGCAGTATTTT. Translated, it gives CASSFWQGADTQYF. The chain joins TRBV27 to TRBJ2-3, with TRBD1 as a possible D gene (5 bases). The germline CDR1 and CDR2 sequences are MNHEY and SMNVEV (reference sequence). This CDR3 spans 14 amino acids. With 3 bases removed from V and 4 bases from J, the gap between germline ends came to 11 bases.

The chain joins TRBV7-2 to TRBJ2-7; D may be TRBD2 (7 bases). V lost 5 bases and J 5 bases, leaving 16 bases between the germline ends. Germline CDR1 is SGHTA and CDR2 is FQGNSA. The CDR3 totals 14 residues. This chain's CDR3 is CASSPWRGGHEQYF. The CDR3 DNA follows: TGTGCCAGCAGCCCTTGGAGGGGGGGACACGAGCAGTACTTC.

This clone was recorded only once. The chain couples TRBV19 to TRBJ2-1; 13 nucleotides agree with TRBD2. After removal of 5 bases from V and 2 bases from J, the junction contained 6 bases not matched to a gene. CDR1 and CDR2 (germline): LNHDA, SQIVND (reference sequence). The CDR3 totals 17 residues. The CDR3 sequence: CASSGLAGDVAYNEQFF. The CDR3 region has the DNA TGTGCCAGTAGTGGACTAGCGGGAGATGTCGCCTACAATGAGCAGTTCTTC.

This clone was detected once. CDR3 loop: CAWQEGSGNQPQHF. CDR3 sequence (DNA): TGTGCCTGGCAAGAGGGCAGCGGCAATCAGCCCCAGCATTTT. V gene TRBV30 combines with J gene TRBJ1-5; D remains unclear. The CDR3 runs to 14 residues. V dropped 5 bases and J dropped 2 bases, with 13 bases sitting between them. CDR1 is GTSNPN and CDR2 is SVGIG in the germline V gene (reference sequence).

The V call is TRBV10-3, the J call TRBJ2-5, with a tentative D call TRBD2 (6 bases). This CDR3 region has 14 residues. Germline V gene data show CDR1 as ENHRY and CDR2 as SYGVKD. V lost 8 bases and J 5 bases, leaving 18 bases between the germline ends. DNA of the CDR3: TGTGCCATCTCAGTAGGAGGGGCGGGGGAGACCCAGTACTTC. This encodes CAISVGGAGETQYF.